This TCR beta chain was captured in a study of T cell changes during pregnancy in multiple sclerosis. Measured with immunoSEQ multiplex PCR; TCRdb has only the in-frame clones, and not every one. The sample has approximately 80,000 clones, about 90% seen once. Germline lookup yields CDR1 SGHAT and CDR2 FQDESV (reference sequence). Trimming at V came to 5 bases and at J to 7 bases, leaving 5 bases not matched to a gene. The CDR3 is made up of 15 amino acids. The rearrangement joins TRBV11-1 to TRBJ2-3, with 14 bases fitting TRBD2. The sequence was collected from a female donor in good health, serving as a control in a pregnancy study. Some clones in this sample may be carry-over from other donors' samples. Source: PBMCs, taken in the first trimester of pregnancy. CDR3 loop: CASSLGLAGEHTQYF. The DNA of the CDR3 is TGTGCCAGCAGCCTGGGACTAGCGGGGGAACATACGCAGTATTTT.